Below, 29 T cell receptor beta chains from the same sample are listed, as sequenced in a study of CD8 T cells in ankylosing spondylitis (dated by TCRdb to 2017 to 2019). The library was produced with 5' RACE. These reads were obtained on an Illumina HiSeq 2500. TCRdb applied fastp at Q25 and MiXCR to the public reads, then kept only in-frame beta chains. Rows merge per CDR3 protein into single entries with the most common DNA and genes. The sample data list 270,000 or so distinct CDR3 sequences, and roughly 18% of these were observed just once. In total, the top ten clones hold approximately 32% of the sample. Material for sequencing was blood, either unsorted or a sorted T cell fraction (not recorded which). The receptors come from a male donor with ankylosing spondylitis or in good health (not recorded which).

This rearrangement joins TRBV20-1 to TRBJ2-1; perhaps TRBD2 as D (5 bases). Germline assignment: CDR1 DFQATT and CDR2 SNEGSKA (reference sequence). The CDR3 runs 11 residues. The CDR3 spells CSSPGGNEQFF. The CDR3 region has the DNA TGCAGCAGCCCGGGCGGGAATGAGCAGTTCTTC.

The rearrangement uses TRBV5-1 and TRBJ2-7; 7 nucleotides agree with TRBD2. Germline CDR1 SGHRS, CDR2 YFSETQ. V lost 4 bases and J lost 6; bases outside the gene matches: 7. The CDR3 spans 13 residues. The CDR3 reads CASSLTSSSEQYF. In DNA, the CDR3 is TGCGCCAGCAGCCTGACTAGCAGCAGCGAGCAGTACTTC.

This clonotype was observed at least ten times. The chain's CDR3 is CASSGGLADEQYF. DNA of the CDR3: TGTGCCAGCAGTGGGGGACTAGCGGACGAGCAGTACTTC. This chain links TRBV25-1 with TRBJ2-7, with 11 bases that match TRBD2. The CDR3 totals 13 residues. Germline V gives CDR1 MGHDK, CDR2 SYGVNS. The trim removed 4 bases at V and 5 bases at J, leaving 1 base unmatched.

This clonotype was observed a few times. The J gene is TRBJ2-7, the V gene TRBV28; D is perhaps TRBD1 (6 bases). In germline, CDR1 is MDHEN, CDR2 SYDVKM. The ends were cut back, 1 base at V and 0 bases at J, with 10 bases in the middle. The CDR3 has 15 amino acids. CDR3: CASSLSPDSSYEQYF. CDR3 sequence (DNA): TGTGCCAGCAGTTTATCCCCGGACAGCTCCTACGAGCAGTACTTC.

The chain employs TRBV20-1 and TRBJ2-7, with TRBD1 identical over 8 bases. The trim removed 5 bases at V and 2 bases at J, leaving 8 bases unmatched. The CDR3 is 14 amino acids. Germline assignment: CDR1 DFQATT and CDR2 SNEGSKA (reference sequence). The CDR3, as DNA: TGCAGTGCTCAGGACGGGACAGGAGCCTACGAGCAGTACTTC. It is translated as CSAQDGTGAYEQYF.

This clonotype was seen repeatedly, ten times or more. The chain has TRBV19 and TRBJ2-7; 7 bases are shared with TRBD1. V lost 4 bases and J lost 3; bases outside the gene matches: 9. CDR3 length: 15 residues. Germline CDR1 LNHDA, CDR2 SQIVND (reference sequence). CDR3 sequence: CASSTETGVSYEQYF. DNA of the CDR3: TGTGCCAGTAGTACCGAAACAGGGGTAAGCTACGAGCAGTACTTC.

V usage is TRBV4-1 and J usage is TRBJ2-7, with 9 bases that match TRBD1. Germline trimming cut 1 base from V and 3 bases from J; bases unmatched to any gene: 7. There are 16 residues in the CDR3. Germline V gene sequence: CDR1 MGHRA, CDR2 YSYEKL. The CDR3 DNA follows: TGCGCCAGCAGCCAAGGTCTTAGGACAGGGGTCTACGAGCAGTACTTC. Translation: CASSQGLRTGVYEQYF.

The V gene is TRBV4-3, the J gene TRBJ2-1; 7 nucleotides agree with TRBD1. The CDR3 totals 14 residues. V was clipped by 1 base and J by 8 bases; unmatched bases: 5. Germline lookup yields CDR1 LGHNA and CDR2 YSLEER. The DNA for the CDR3 is TGCGCCAGCAGCCAAGGGTTAGGGGGCGATGAGCAGTTCTTC. It is translated as CASSQGLGGDEQFF.

V usage is TRBV3-1 and J usage is TRBJ2-7; no definite D call. Germline loops: CDR1 LGHDT, CDR2 YNNKEL (reference sequence). Trimming removed 1 base from V and 0 bases from J, with 13 bases in between. The CDR3 covers 16 residues. CDR3 loop: CASSQARPPGSYEQYF. CDR3 coding DNA: TGTGCCAGCAGCCAAGCGAGGCCCCCAGGCTCCTACGAGCAGTACTTC.

Here the CDR3 reads CASSLQPWTYEQYF. DNA of the CDR3: TGTGCCAGCAGCTTGCAACCCTGGACGTACGAGCAGTACTTC. This chain joins TRBV11-2 and TRBJ2-7; no firm D call. The CDR3 has 14 amino acids. Germline loops: CDR1 SGHAT, CDR2 FQNNGV. V lost 3 bases, J lost 4 bases, and 13 bases lay in between.

This clonotype was seen a few times. This chain connects TRBV10-3 to TRBJ2-3; TRBD2 matches 10 bases. The CDR3 is 13 amino acids. J gave up 2 bases and V 10 bases, and 3 bases lay outside the gene matches. CDR1 ENHRY and CDR2 SYGVKD come from the germline V gene. CDR3 sequence: CARLAGVTDTQYF. The CDR3 nucleotides are TGTGCCAGGCTAGCGGGGGTCACAGATACGCAGTATTTT.

Comment on this clonotype: This may be a read error: a much more frequent sequence differs by one nucleotide. The chain has TRBV4-1 and TRBJ2-5; the D is unclear. Germline values: CDR1 MGHRA, CDR2 YSYEKL. The CDR3 has 15 residues. The CDR3 loop is CASSQDWASQENQYF. DNA of the CDR3: TGCGCCAGCAGCCAAGATTGGGCCTCCCAAGAGAACCAGTACTTC.

The rearrangement links TRBV9 to TRBJ2-5; possible D gene TRBD1, 5 bases. From germline, CDR1 is SGDLS and CDR2 YYNGEE. V dropped 0 bases and J dropped 5 bases, with 8 bases sitting between them. The CDR3 loop spans 13 amino acids. Here the CDR3 reads CASSVVDSETQYF. In DNA form, the CDR3 reads TGTGCCAGCAGCGTAGTAGACAGCGAGACCCAGTACTTC.

The chain joins TRBV4-3 to TRBJ2-1; the D gene is possibly TRBD1 (7 bases). Germline CDR1 reads LGHNA; CDR2 reads YSLEER. The length of the CDR3 is 16 residues. V shed 0 bases and J shed 8 bases, with 17 bases lying between them. The CDR3 sequence is CASSQDPEGAIYEQFF. The CDR3 DNA reads as TGCGCCAGCAGCCAAGATCCGGAGGGGGCGATTTATGAGCAGTTCTTC.

This clonotype showed up many times. The chain joins TRBV27 to TRBJ1-3, with D possibly TRBD1 on 5 matching bases. The CDR3 loop spans 15 amino acids. Germline V lookup: CDR1 MNHEY, CDR2 SMNVEV (reference sequence). The V and J ends lost 9 bases and 0 bases respectively, with 15 bases between them. CDR3 bases: TGTGCCAGTGGGGACCCTCGAACCTCTGGAAACACCATATATTTT. This codes for CASGDPRTSGNTIYF.

In this sample, this clonotype turned up many times. The chain recombines TRBV7-6 with TRBJ2-7, with 13 nucleotides matching TRBD2. This CDR3 spans 15 amino acids. The germline V gene has CDR1 SGHVS and CDR2 FNYEAQ. V dropped 5 bases and J dropped 5; count of bases not matched to a gene: 6. CDR3 DNA: TGTGCCAGCAGCCCTGGACTAGCGGGAGTAGACGAGCAGTACTTC. It translates to CASSPGLAGVDEQYF.

This clonotype was seen more than once but under ten times. This chain uses TRBV20-1 with TRBJ2-7; 13 bases match TRBD2. The CDR3 is 16 amino acids. V shed 3 bases and J 6 bases; nucleotides not matched to a gene: 11. The germline gives CDR1 DFQATT, CDR2 SNEGSKA (reference sequence). This chain's CDR3 is CSARGGGLAGVGEQYF. The CDR3 DNA reads as TGCAGTGCTAGGGGGGGAGGACTAGCGGGAGTTGGCGAGCAGTACTTC.

This clonotype appeared once. The chain couples TRBV29-1 to TRBJ2-3; possible D gene TRBD1, 6 bases. The CDR3 sequence is 18 residues long. The germline V gene encodes CDR1 SQVTM and CDR2 ANQGSEA. Trimming took 3 bases from V and 2 from J, leaving 24 bases between them. CDR3 coding DNA: TGCAGCGTTGATCCCCCCGGGTCTTGGGGGCGGCCCACAGATACGCAGTATTTT. Translated, it gives CSVDPPGSWGRPTDTQYF.

The chain carries TRBV29-1 and TRBJ2-1; 15 bases line up with TRBD2. V was clipped by 3 bases and J by 0 bases; unmatched bases: 6. The CDR3 is 18 residues long. Looked up from germline, CDR1 is SQVTM and CDR2 is ANQGSEA. CDR3 loop: CSVDGGLAGGSSYNEQFF. DNA for the CDR3: TGCAGCGTTGATGGTGGACTAGCGGGGGGGAGCTCCTACAATGAGCAGTTCTTC.

The chain couples TRBV4-2 to TRBJ2-7; 9 nucleotides line up with TRBD1. With V trimmed by 1 base and J by 2 bases, 6 bases remained unmatched. Germline assignment: CDR1 LGHNA and CDR2 YNFKEQ. This CDR3 is 16 amino acids long. In DNA, the CDR3 is TGTGCCAGCAGCCAAGTGGGGGGACAGGGTCCCTACGAGCAGTACTTC. It yields the protein CASSQVGGQGPYEQYF.

The chain carries TRBV7-9 and TRBJ2-7, with 7 bases that match TRBD2. V lost 0 bases to trimming and J lost 0 bases; unmatched junction nucleotides: 8. This CDR3 has 17 amino acids. From germline, CDR1 is SEHNR and CDR2 FQNEAQ (reference sequence). The CDR3 DNA sequence: TGTGCCAGCAGCTTAGCGGGGCTAGCGGTGAGCTCCTACGAGCAGTACTTC. Its translation is CASSLAGLAVSSYEQYF.

A few counts support this clonotype. The chain joins TRBV27 to TRBJ2-5, with 11 positions matching TRBD2. CDR1 and CDR2 (germline): MNHEY, SMNVEV (reference sequence). This CDR3 has 15 residues. Trimming cost V 5 bases and J 1 base; bases outside gene matches: 3. CDR3 nucleotides: TGTGCCAGCAGTACCGGGACTAGCGGCCAAGAGACCCAGTACTTC. It encodes CASSTGTSGQETQYF.

The chain has TRBV5-1 and TRBJ2-2, with TRBD1 matching over 9 bases. Trimming at V came to 4 bases and at J to 6 bases, leaving 7 bases not matched to a gene. CDR3 length: 15 amino acids. CDR1 SGHRS and CDR2 YFSETQ come from the germline V gene. The CDR3 reads CASSPKQGAPGELFF. The CDR3 nucleotides are TGCGCCAGCAGCCCAAAACAGGGGGCGCCCGGGGAGCTGTTTTTT.

This clonotype was observed a few times. This chain's CDR3 is CSVESSGSEAGELFF. The CDR3 region has the DNA TGCAGCGTTGAGAGCTCAGGGAGTGAGGCCGGGGAGCTGTTTTTT. The chain carries TRBV29-1 and TRBJ2-2; tentatively, D is TRBD1 or TRBD2 (5 bases each). The CDR3 extends over 15 amino acids. Trimming removed 3 bases from V and 6 bases from J, with 17 bases in between. Per the germline V gene, CDR1 is SQVTM and CDR2 is ANQGSEA.

This clonotype was counted ten times or more. The rearrangement links TRBV4-2 to TRBJ2-5; 9 bases match TRBD2. Germline loops: CDR1 LGHNA, CDR2 YNFKEQ. The CDR3 consists of 18 residues. The V and J ends lost 0 bases and 5 bases, in that order; junction bases with no gene match: 13. CDR3 DNA: TGTGCCAGCAGCCAAGATCCTCGTTTGCGGGAGGGCCGTGAGACCCAGTACTTC. This sequence encodes CASSQDPRLREGRETQYF.

As DNA, the CDR3 is TGTGCCAGCAGTTTTGGACTAGCGGGAGCGGACACCGGGGAGCTGTTTTTT. Translating it yields CASSFGLAGADTGELFF. The chain uses TRBV12-3 or TRBV12-4 and TRBJ2-2; TRBD2 matches 13 bases. CDR3 length: 17 amino acids. The trim removed 3 bases at V and 3 bases at J, leaving 4 bases unmatched.

This clonotype has a count of ten or more. This sequence joins TRBV10-3 and TRBJ2-1, with TRBD2 matching over 14 bases. Germline loops: CDR1 ENHRY, CDR2 SYGVKD. The CDR3 runs 17 residues. After removal of 8 bases from V and 1 base from J, the junction contained 7 bases not matched to a gene. The CDR3 region is CAIGGLAGDVSYNEQFF. The CDR3 nucleotides read TGTGCCATCGGGGGACTAGCGGGAGACGTATCCTACAATGAGCAGTTCTTC.

This chain joins TRBV20-1 and TRBJ2-7; the D gene is possibly TRBD1 (5 bases). V lost 4 bases to trimming and J lost 1 base, with 17 bases between them. The CDR3 contains 15 residues. The germline V gene encodes CDR1 DFQATT and CDR2 SNEGSKA (reference sequence). The CDR3 sequence is CSAKGQGLPSYEQYF. The CDR3 DNA is TGCAGTGCTAAGGGGCAGGGCCTCCCTTCCTACGAGCAGTACTTC.

This clonotype turned up a few times. The chain joins TRBV5-1 to TRBJ2-3, with TRBD2 matching over 8 bases. CDR3 length equals 16 residues. Germline loops: CDR1 SGHRS, CDR2 YFSETQ. The V gene end was trimmed by 2 bases and the J gene end by 4 bases; junction bases not matched to a gene: 9. CDR3 nucleotide sequence: TGCGCCAGCAGCTTTGACTCGCGGGAGGATCCAGATACGCAGTATTTT. It codes for CASSFDSREDPDTQYF. Based on the CDR3 plus reference TRBV5-1 and TRBJ2-3, the full variable domain is KAGVTQTPRYLIKTRGQQVTLSCSPISGHRSVSWYQQTPGQGLQFLFEYFSETQRNKGNFPGRFSGRQFSNSRSEMNVSTLELGDSALYLCASSFDSREDPDTQYFGPGTRLTVL.